The next 22 T cell receptor beta chains were all read from a single sample in a study of blood T cell repertoires in COVID-19. Measured with immunoSEQ multiplex PCR; TCRdb has only the in-frame clones, and not every one. The data show around 280,000 clones, with around 88% seen just once and over 6% held by the top ten. Material for sequencing was PBMCs or T cells enriched from blood (not recorded which). The source is a woman aged 40 to 50 who had recovered from COVID-19.

The chain has TRBV11-3 and TRBJ2-2, with D tentatively TRBD2 (5 bases). V was pared by 2 bases and J by 4 bases, with 11 bases between. The germline CDR1 and CDR2 sequences are SGHNT and YENEEA. The CDR3 is 15 residues long. Here the CDR3 reads CASSLRGRGTGELFF. CDR3 DNA: TGTGCCAGCAGCTTAAGAGGGAGAGGCACCGGGGAGCTGTTTTTT.

This chain joins TRBV9 and TRBJ1-2; possibly TRBD1 for D (5 bases). Per germline, CDR1 SGDLS and CDR2 YYNGEE. The CDR3 is made up of 13 amino acids. V gave up 2 bases and J gave up 2 bases, with 7 bases separating them. The CDR3 protein is CASSVGPNYGYTF. DNA for the CDR3: TGTGCCAGCAGCGTGGGGCCGAACTATGGCTACACCTTC.

This clone was detected once. J is TRBJ2-5 and V is TRBV5-1; 14 nucleotides match TRBD2. The CDR3 contains 16 residues. The germline V gene has CDR1 SGHRS and CDR2 YFSETQ. Trimming took 4 bases from V and 5 from J; bases not matched to a gene: 7. The CDR3 here is CASSLGLAGVGETQYF. The CDR3 DNA is TGCGCCAGCAGCCTGGGACTAGCGGGAGTGGGGGAGACCCAGTACTTC.

This clone has a handful of counts. The chain carries TRBV21-1 and TRBJ2-7; TRBD2 is taken as the D call from the table, unchecked against the DNA. TRBV21-1 is annotated as a pseudogene. The CDR3 contains 17 residues. The CDR3 DNA is TGTGCCAGCAGCAAACCGCCCGCTAGCGGGAGCGACGACGAGCAGTACTTC. As protein: CASSKPPASGSDDEQYF.

The chain couples TRBV20-1 to TRBJ2-5; 10 bases agree with TRBD2. Germline V CDR1 and CDR2: DFQATT, SNEGSKA (reference sequence). This CDR3 contains 11 residues. The CDR3, as DNA: TGCAGGATGACTAGCGGGGAGACCCAGTACTTC. Translating gives CRMTSGETQYF.

CDR3 nucleotide sequence: TGCGCCAGCAGCCAAGTAGGGACTAGCCCCGCAAAAGATACGCAGTATTTT. Translating it yields CASSQVGTSPAKDTQYF. The chain joins TRBV4-1 to TRBJ2-3, with TRBD2 identical over 9 bases. V was pared by 1 base and J by 5 bases, with 10 bases of the junction left unmatched. Germline values: CDR1 MGHRA, CDR2 YSYEKL. This CDR3 region has 17 residues.

This chain uses TRBV7-9 with TRBJ2-1; TRBD2 matches at 9 bases. The ends lost 5 bases at V and 6 bases at J; junction bases unmatched: 8. Germline V CDR1 and CDR2: SEHNR, FQNEAQ (reference sequence). The CDR3 is made up of 15 amino acids. In nucleotides, the CDR3 is TGTGCCAGCAGCCCGGGGGCTAGCGGGACCAATGAGCAGTTCTTC. Protein sequence: CASSPGASGTNEQFF.

Written as DNA, the CDR3 is TGTGCCAGTAGTGCGGCGACAGGGGGTGGGCAAGAGACCCAGTACTTC. This translates into CASSAATGGGQETQYF. The rearrangement joins TRBV19 to TRBJ2-5; 9 positions match TRBD1. The V and J ends lost 5 bases and 2 bases, in that order; junction bases with no gene match: 9. The CDR3 runs 16 residues. Germline lookup yields CDR1 LNHDA and CDR2 SQIVND (reference sequence).

In this sample, this clone turned up a few times. V usage is TRBV4-1 and J usage is TRBJ2-1; 7 bases are shared with TRBD1. The V gene's germline CDR1 is MGHRA and CDR2 YSYEKL. This CDR3 spans 14 amino acids. The trim removed 3 bases at V and 6 bases at J, leaving 5 bases unmatched. CDR3 residues: CASSHPPGGNEQFF. The CDR3 DNA reads as TGCGCCAGCAGCCACCCCCCAGGGGGCAATGAGCAGTTCTTC.

J is TRBJ2-1 and V is TRBV27; D remains unclear. V was shortened by 5 bases and J by 2 bases, with 13 bases between the two germline ends. The CDR3 has 15 residues. Germline loops: CDR1 MNHEY, CDR2 SMNVEV (reference sequence). The CDR3 sequence is CASSEAVNPYNEQFF. CDR3 sequence (DNA): TGTGCCAGCAGTGAGGCGGTCAACCCCTACAATGAGCAGTTCTTC.

The genes are TRBV6-2 or TRBV6-3 and TRBJ2-4; D call uncertain. V was cut by 4 bases and J by 7 bases, with 11 bases left in between. The CDR3 length is 13 residues. From germline, CDR1 is MNHEY and CDR2 SVGEGT. CDR3 residues: CASSFPSVNIQYF. As DNA, the CDR3 is TGTGCCAGCAGTTTTCCGAGCGTTAACATTCAGTACTTC.

The V gene is TRBV5-1, the J gene TRBJ2-7, with TRBD2 as a possible D gene (6 bases). Germline loops: CDR1 SGHRS, CDR2 YFSETQ. V was trimmed by 2 bases and J by 6 bases, leaving 18 bases between them. The CDR3 length is 15 residues. CDR3 nucleotides: TGCGCCAGCAGCTTCGGCGGGGTTGGCACTACCGAGCAGTACTTC. Translated, it gives CASSFGGVGTTEQYF.

This clone was picked up a small number of times. The rearrangement joins TRBV30 to TRBJ1-6; weak D call: TRBD1 (5 bases). Per the germline V gene, CDR1 is GTSNPN and CDR2 is SVGIG (reference sequence). With 3 bases removed from V and 9 bases from J, the gap between germline ends came to 15 bases. This CDR3 has 14 amino acids. CDR3 coding DNA: TGTGCCTGGAGGACGTGGCGGCAGGGTTCACCCCTCCACTTT. Residues: CAWRTWRQGSPLHF.

The V gene is TRBV7-9, the J gene TRBJ2-2; 8 nucleotides line up with TRBD2. The CDR3 loop spans 13 amino acids. Germline V gene data show CDR1 as SEHNR and CDR2 as FQNEAQ (reference sequence). V shed 11 bases, J shed 6 bases, and the junction held 8 bases outside the gene matches. The CDR3 DNA sequence: TGTGCCGCCGGGGGGGGACCCCCCGGGGAGCTGTTTTTT. This sequence encodes CAAGGGPPGELFF.

The genes are TRBV4-3 and TRBJ1-5; 9 nucleotides align to TRBD1. The CDR3 is 19 amino acids. Germline-derived CDR1 and CDR2 are LGHNA and YSLEER. Germline trimming cut 2 bases from V and 6 bases from J; bases unmatched to any gene: 17. This CDR3 is CASSQSPPGRDRECQPQHF. The CDR3 DNA sequence: TGCGCCAGCAGCCAAAGCCCGCCGGGTAGGGACAGGGAATGTCAGCCCCAGCATTTT.

Here the CDR3 DNA reads TGTGCCAGCAGCCAAGACAGGGGACCTCCTAACGAGCAGTACTTC. This gives the protein CASSQDRGPPNEQYF. The V gene is TRBV3-1 (or the pseudogene TRBV3-2), the J gene TRBJ2-7; perhaps TRBD1 as D (6 bases). The CDR3 length is 15 residues. Trimming took 0 bases from V and 5 from J, leaving 14 bases between them. Germline values: CDR1 LGHDT, CDR2 YNNKEL (reference sequence).

This clone was detected once. V is TRBV30 and J is TRBJ2-6; D possibly corresponds to TRBD1 (5 bases). CDR1 is GTSNPN, CDR2 SVGIG, per germline (reference sequence). V was clipped by 0 bases and J by 2 bases, with 11 bases between them. The CDR3 length is 16 residues. DNA for the CDR3: TGTGCCTGGAGTGTAAGGGGTTGGGCTGGGGCCAACGTCCTGACTTTC. It codes for CAWSVRGWAGANVLTF.

Comment on this clone: The sample carries other DNA sequences with the same CDR3. V is TRBV4-3 and J is TRBJ1-4; 10 nucleotides match TRBD1. V lost 1 base, J lost 8 bases, and 4 bases stayed unmatched. The CDR3 is made up of 15 amino acids. CDR1 is LGHNA and CDR2 is YSLEER in the germline V gene. The CDR3 DNA is TGCGCCAGCAGCCAAGGGGACAGGGGTGGGGAAAAACTGTTTTTT. Protein sequence: CASSQGDRGGEKLFF.

The chain uses TRBV28 and TRBJ2-7; TRBD1 aligns across 8 bases. Per germline, CDR1 MDHEN and CDR2 SYDVKM. V shed 6 bases and J 2 bases; nucleotides not matched to a gene: 12. The CDR3 totals 16 residues. The CDR3, as DNA: TGTGCCAGCAGCCCCGCAGGGGACAGGTTACCCTACGAGCAGTACTTC. It codes for CASSPAGDRLPYEQYF.

V and J are TRBV29-1 and TRBJ2-1, with D possibly called TRBD1 or TRBD2 (9 bases each). This CDR3 has 16 residues. Germline assignment: CDR1 SQVTM and CDR2 ANQGSEA. Trimming stripped 5 bases from V and 8 bases from J, with 25 bases between. Here the CDR3 DNA reads TGCAGCGTTACAGGGGGCAAGGGCGGGAGGGCCTATGAGCAGTTCTTC. Its translation is CSVTGGKGGRAYEQFF.

The rearrangement uses TRBV19 and TRBJ1-5; D is possibly TRBD1 (5 bases). The CDR3 is 14 residues long. Per the germline V gene, CDR1 is LNHDA and CDR2 is SQIVND (reference sequence). V lost 5 bases to trimming and J lost 5 bases, with 13 bases between them. CDR3 region: CASSRQPGDQPQHF. CDR3 in DNA: TGTGCCAGTAGTCGACAGCCCGGCGATCAGCCCCAGCATTTT.

The chain has TRBV12-2 and TRBJ2-7; the table names TRBD1, a call not compared with the DNA. TRBV12-2 is flagged as a pseudogene. The CDR3 length is 16 residues. CDR3 amino acids: CASRLPPRDTAYEQYF. In DNA form, the CDR3 reads TGTGCAAGTCGCTTACCCCCCCGGGACACTGCTTACGAGCAGTACTTC.